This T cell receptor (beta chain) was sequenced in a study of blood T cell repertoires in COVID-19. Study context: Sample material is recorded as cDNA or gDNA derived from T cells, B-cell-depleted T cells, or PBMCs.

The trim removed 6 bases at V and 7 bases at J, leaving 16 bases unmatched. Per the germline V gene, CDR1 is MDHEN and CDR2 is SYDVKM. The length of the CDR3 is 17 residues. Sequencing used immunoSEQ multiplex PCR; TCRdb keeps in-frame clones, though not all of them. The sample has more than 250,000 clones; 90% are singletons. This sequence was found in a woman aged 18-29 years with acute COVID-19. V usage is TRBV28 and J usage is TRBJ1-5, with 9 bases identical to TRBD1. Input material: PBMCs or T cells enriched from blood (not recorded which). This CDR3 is CASSRTGERWGGQPQHF. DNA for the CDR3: TGTGCCAGCAGCCGGACAGGGGAGCGGTGGGGGGGCCAGCCCCAGCATTTT.